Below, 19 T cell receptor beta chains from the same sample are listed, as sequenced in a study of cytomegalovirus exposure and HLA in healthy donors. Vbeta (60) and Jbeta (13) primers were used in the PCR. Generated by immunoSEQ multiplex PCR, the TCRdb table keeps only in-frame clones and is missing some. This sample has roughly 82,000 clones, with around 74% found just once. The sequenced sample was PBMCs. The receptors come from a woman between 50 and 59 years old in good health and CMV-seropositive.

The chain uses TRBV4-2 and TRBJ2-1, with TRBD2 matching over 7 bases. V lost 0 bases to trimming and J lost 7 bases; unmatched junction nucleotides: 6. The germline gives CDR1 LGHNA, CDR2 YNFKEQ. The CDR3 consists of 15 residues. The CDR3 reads CASSQDRLAVNEQFF. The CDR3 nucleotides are TGTGCCAGCAGCCAAGATAGACTAGCCGTGAATGAGCAGTTCTTC.

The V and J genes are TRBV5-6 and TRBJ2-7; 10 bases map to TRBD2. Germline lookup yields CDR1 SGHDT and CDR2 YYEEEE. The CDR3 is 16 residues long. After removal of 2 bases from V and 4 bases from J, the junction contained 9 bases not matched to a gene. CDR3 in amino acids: CASSFTGLAVAYEQYF. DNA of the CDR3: TGTGCCAGCAGCTTTACCGGACTAGCGGTAGCTTACGAGCAGTACTTC. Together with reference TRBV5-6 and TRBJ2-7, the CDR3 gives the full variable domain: DAGVTQSPTHLIKTRGQQVTLRCSPKSGHDTVSWYQQALGQGPQFIFQYYEEEERQRGNFPDRFSGHQFPNYSSELNVNALLLGDSALYLCASSFTGLAVAYEQYFGPGTRLTVT.

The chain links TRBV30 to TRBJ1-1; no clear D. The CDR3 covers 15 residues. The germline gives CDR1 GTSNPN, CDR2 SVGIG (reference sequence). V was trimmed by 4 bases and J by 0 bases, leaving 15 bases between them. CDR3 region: CAWMWAPTMNTEAFF. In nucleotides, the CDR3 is TGTGCCTGGATGTGGGCGCCGACGATGAACACTGAAGCTTTCTTT.

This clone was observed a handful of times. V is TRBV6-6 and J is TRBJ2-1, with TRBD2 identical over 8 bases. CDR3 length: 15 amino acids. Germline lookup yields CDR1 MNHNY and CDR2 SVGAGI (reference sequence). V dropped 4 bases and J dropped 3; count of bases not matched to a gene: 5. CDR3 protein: CASSSLLADYNEQFF. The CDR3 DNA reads TGTGCCAGCAGTTCCCTACTAGCGGACTACAATGAGCAGTTCTTC.

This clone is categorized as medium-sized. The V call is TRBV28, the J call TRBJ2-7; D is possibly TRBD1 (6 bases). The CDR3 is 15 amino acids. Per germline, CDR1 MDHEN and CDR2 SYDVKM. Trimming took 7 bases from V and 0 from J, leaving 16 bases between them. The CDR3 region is CASTRLEDSSYEQYF. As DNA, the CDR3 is TGTGCCAGCACCCGCCTGGAGGACAGCTCCTACGAGCAGTACTTC.

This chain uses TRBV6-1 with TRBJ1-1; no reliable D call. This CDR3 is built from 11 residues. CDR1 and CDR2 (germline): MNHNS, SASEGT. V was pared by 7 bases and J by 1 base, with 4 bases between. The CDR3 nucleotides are TGTGCCAGCAACGGGAACACTGAAGCTTTCTTT. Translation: CASNGNTEAFF.

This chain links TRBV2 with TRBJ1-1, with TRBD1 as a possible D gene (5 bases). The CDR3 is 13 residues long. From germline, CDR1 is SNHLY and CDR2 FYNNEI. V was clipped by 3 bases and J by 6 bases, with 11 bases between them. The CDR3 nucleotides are TGTGCCAGCAGTGATACGGGGGGGTCTGAAGCTTTCTTT. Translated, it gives CASSDTGGSEAFF.

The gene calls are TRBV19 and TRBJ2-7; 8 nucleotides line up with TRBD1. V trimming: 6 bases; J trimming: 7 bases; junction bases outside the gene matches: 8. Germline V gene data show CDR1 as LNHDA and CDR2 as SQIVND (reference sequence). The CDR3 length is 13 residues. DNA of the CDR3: TGTGCCAGTAGCGACCGGACAGGGCAGGAGCAGTACTTC. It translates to CASSDRTGQEQYF.

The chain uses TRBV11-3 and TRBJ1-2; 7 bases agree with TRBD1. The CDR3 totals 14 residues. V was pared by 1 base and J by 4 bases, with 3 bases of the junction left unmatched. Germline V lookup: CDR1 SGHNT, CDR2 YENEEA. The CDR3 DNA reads TGTGCCAGCAGCTTAGGTCGACAGGGCTATGGCTACACCTTC. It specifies CASSLGRQGYGYTF.

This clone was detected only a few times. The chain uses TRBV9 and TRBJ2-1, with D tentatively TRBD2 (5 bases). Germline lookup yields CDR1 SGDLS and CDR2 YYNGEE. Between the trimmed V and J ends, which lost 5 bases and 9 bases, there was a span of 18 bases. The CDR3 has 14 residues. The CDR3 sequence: CASSTSGHLTEQFF. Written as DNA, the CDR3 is TGTGCCAGCAGTACTAGTGGGCACCTGACTGAGCAGTTCTTC.

The CDR3 DNA follows: TGTGCCAGCAGGAACCGGGACAGACCGTTCTTC. Translation: CASRNRDRPFF. V is TRBV2 and J is TRBJ2-1; TRBD1 agrees at 7 bases. Losses at the gene ends were 6 bases for V and 15 bases for J; bases not matched to a gene: 8. Germline V gene data show CDR1 as SNHLY and CDR2 as FYNNEI. There are 11 residues in the CDR3. The whole variable domain, remainder taken from reference TRBV2 and TRBJ2-1, is EPEVTQTPSHQVTQMGQEVILRCVPISNHLYFYWYRQILGQKVEFLVSFYNNEISEKSEIFDDQFSVERPDGSNFTLKIRSTKLEDSAMYFCASRNRDRPFFGPGTRLTVL.

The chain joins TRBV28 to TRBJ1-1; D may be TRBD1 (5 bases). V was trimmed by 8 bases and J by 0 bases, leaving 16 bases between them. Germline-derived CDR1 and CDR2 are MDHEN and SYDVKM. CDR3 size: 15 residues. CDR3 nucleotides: TGTGCCAGCGTTGCTCCTAGGGGTTTGAACACTGAAGCTTTCTTT. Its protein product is CASVAPRGLNTEAFF.

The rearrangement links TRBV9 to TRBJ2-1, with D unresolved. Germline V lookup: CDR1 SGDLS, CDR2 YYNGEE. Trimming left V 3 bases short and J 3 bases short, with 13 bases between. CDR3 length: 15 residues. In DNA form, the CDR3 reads TGTGCCAGCAGCGACTCTCCTACAGACTACAATGAGCAGTTCTTC. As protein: CASSDSPTDYNEQFF. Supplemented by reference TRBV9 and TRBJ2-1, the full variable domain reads DSGVTQTPKHLITATGQRVTLRCSPRSGDLSVYWYQQSLDQGLQFLIQYYNGEERAKGNILERFSAQQFPDLHSELNLSSLELGDSALYFCASSDSPTDYNEQFFGPGTRLTVL.

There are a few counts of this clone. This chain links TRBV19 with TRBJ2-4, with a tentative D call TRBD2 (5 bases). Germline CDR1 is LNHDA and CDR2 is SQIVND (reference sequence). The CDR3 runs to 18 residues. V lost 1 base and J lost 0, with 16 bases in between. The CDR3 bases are TGTGCCAGTAGTATAGGTCCTCAACTAGTCCTAGCCAAAAACATTCAGTACTTC. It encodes CASSIGPQLVLAKNIQYF.

CDR3 coding DNA: TGTGCCAGCAGCTTGCAAGCGTCCCTGGGGGGGGAGACCCAGTACTTC. Its translation: CASSLQASLGGETQYF. The V call is TRBV7-2, the J call TRBJ2-5; 7 bases are a match to TRBD2. With 3 bases clipped from V and 5 bases from J, the junction kept 12 bases outside the gene matches. Germline assignment: CDR1 SGHTA and CDR2 FQGNSA. The CDR3 runs 16 residues.

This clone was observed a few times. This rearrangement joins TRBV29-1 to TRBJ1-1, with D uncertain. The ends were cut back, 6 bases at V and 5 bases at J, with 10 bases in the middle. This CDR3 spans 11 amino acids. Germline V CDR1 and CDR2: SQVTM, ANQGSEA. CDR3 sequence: CSVSSGTEAFF. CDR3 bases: TGCAGCGTCTCTAGCGGGACTGAAGCTTTCTTT.

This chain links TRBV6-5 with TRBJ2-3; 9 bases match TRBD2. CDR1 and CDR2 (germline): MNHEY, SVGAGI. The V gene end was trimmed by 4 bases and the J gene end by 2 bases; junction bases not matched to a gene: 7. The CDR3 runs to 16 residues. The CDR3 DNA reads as TGTGCCAGCAGTTTGAGGGTAGCGGGAGTCACAGATACGCAGTATTTT. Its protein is CASSLRVAGVTDTQYF.

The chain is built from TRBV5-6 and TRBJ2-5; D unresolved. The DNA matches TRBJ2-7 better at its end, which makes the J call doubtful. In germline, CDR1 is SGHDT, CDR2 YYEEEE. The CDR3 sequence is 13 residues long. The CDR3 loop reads CASSLAVTYEQYF. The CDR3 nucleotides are TGTGCCAGCAGCTTGGCTGTTACCTACGAGCAGTACTTC.

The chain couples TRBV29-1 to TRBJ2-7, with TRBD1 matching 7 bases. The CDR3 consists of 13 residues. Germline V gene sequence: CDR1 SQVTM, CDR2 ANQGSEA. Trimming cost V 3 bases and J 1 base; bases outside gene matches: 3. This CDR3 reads CSVEDRTSYEQYF. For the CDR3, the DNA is TGCAGCGTTGAGGACAGGACTTCCTACGAGCAGTACTTC.